The 7 T cell receptor beta chains below were found in one sample sequenced in a study of cytomegalovirus exposure and HLA in healthy donors. The table came from immunoSEQ multiplex PCR; TCRdb's copy has only in-frame clones and leaves some out. The table includes under 200,000 clones, roughly 89% detected once. Sample: PBMCs. Receptors originate from a woman between 18 and 29 years old in good health and CMV-seropositive.

The gene calls are TRBV27 and TRBJ1-4, with 7 bases lining up with TRBD1. The trim removed 1 base at V and 5 bases at J, leaving 7 bases unmatched. The CDR3 is 16 amino acids. In germline, CDR1 is MNHEY, CDR2 SMNVEV (reference sequence). CDR3: CASSLYSGQVNEKLFF. In DNA, the CDR3 is TGTGCCAGCAGTTTATATAGCGGACAGGTGAATGAAAAACTGTTTTTT. Full variable domain (rest looked up from reference TRBV27 and TRBJ1-4): EAQVTQNPRYLITVTGKKLTVTCSQNMNHEYMSWYRQDPGLGLRQIYYSMNVEVTDKGDVPEGYKVSRKEKRNFPLILESPSPNQTSLYFCASSLYSGQVNEKLFFGSGTQLSVL.

V usage is TRBV14 and J usage is TRBJ2-1; D remains unclear. Germline V gene data show CDR1 as SGHDN and CDR2 as FVKESK. Trimming shortened V by 3 bases and J by 0 bases, and 15 bases separated the two germline ends. CDR3 size: 17 residues. CDR3 sequence reads: CASSQQLTSSSYNEQFF. The CDR3 nucleotides are TGTGCCAGCAGCCAGCAACTAACATCGAGCTCCTACAATGAGCAGTTCTTC. Full variable domain (rest looked up from reference TRBV14 and TRBJ2-1): EAGVTQFPSHSVIEKGQTVTLRCDPISGHDNLYWYRRVMGKEIKFLLHFVKESKQDESGMPNNRFLAERTGGTYSTLKVQPAELEDSGVYFCASSQQLTSSSYNEQFFGPGTRLTVL.

This chain joins TRBV29-1 and TRBJ2-5, with TRBD1 as a possible D gene (6 bases). The CDR3 has 14 residues. V was pared by 6 bases and J by 1 base, with 15 bases between. In germline, CDR1 is SQVTM, CDR2 ANQGSEA. The CDR3 DNA follows: TGCAGCGTCGCTGTCAGGACAGCCCAAGAGACCCAGTACTTC. Amino acids: CSVAVRTAQETQYF.

This chain links TRBV5-4 with TRBJ2-2; the match to TRBD1 covers 7 bases. Trimming removed 0 bases from V and 9 bases from J; junction bases left unmatched: 8. CDR1 is SGHNT and CDR2 is YYREEE in the germline V gene (reference sequence). CDR3 length: 15 amino acids. The CDR3 DNA sequence: TGTGCCAGCAGCTTGGGAGGGGGCAAGGTGCGGGAGCTGTTTTTT. Translation gives CASSLGGGKVRELFF.

A word on this clone: The CDR3 end shows no conserved phenylalanine or tryptophan, and so a read error is likely. The limits of the CDR3 on the DNA are not certain, so only TCRdb's listed CDR3 is given. The rearrangement links TRBV2 to TRBJ2-7; the D call of TRBD2 is as the table states it, not checked on the DNA. Germline loops: CDR1 SNHLY, CDR2 FYNNEI. Including both end residues, the CDR3 is 11 amino acids long. The CDR3 here is CASSDTGTRGL.

The gene calls are TRBV11-3 and TRBJ2-7; possible D gene TRBD1, 6 bases. Germline-derived CDR1 and CDR2 are SGHNT and YENEEA. V lost 6 bases and J lost 2, with 14 bases in between. The CDR3 extends over 14 amino acids. The CDR3 loop is CASSSSQGAYEQYF. CDR3 DNA: TGTGCCAGCAGTTCCTCACAGGGTGCCTACGAGCAGTACTTC.

This chain connects TRBV19 to TRBJ1-1; D possibly corresponds to TRBD1 (5 bases). Looked up from germline, CDR1 is LNHDA and CDR2 is SQIVND (reference sequence). This CDR3 has 13 residues. Trimming stripped 5 bases from V and 4 bases from J, with 11 bases between. This CDR3 reads CASSLVRGTEAFF. The CDR3 DNA reads as TGTGCCAGTAGTTTAGTTAGGGGCACTGAAGCTTTCTTT.